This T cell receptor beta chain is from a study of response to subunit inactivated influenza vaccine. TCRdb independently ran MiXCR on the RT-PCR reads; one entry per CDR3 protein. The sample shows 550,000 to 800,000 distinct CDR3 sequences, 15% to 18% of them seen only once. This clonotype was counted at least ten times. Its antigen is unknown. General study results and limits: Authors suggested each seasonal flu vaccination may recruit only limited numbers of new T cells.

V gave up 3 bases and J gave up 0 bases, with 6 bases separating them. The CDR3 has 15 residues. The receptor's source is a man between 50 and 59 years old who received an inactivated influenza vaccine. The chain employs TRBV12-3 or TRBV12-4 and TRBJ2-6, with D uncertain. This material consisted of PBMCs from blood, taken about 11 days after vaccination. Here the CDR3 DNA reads TGTGCCAGCAGTTTGGCAGGCTCTGGGGCCAACGTCCTGACTTTC. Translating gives CASSLAGSGANVLTF.